This T cell receptor beta chain appears in the sequencing data of a study of blood T cell repertoires in COVID-19. Study details: Samples came from the United States, Italy and Spain, spanning acute and convalescent COVID-19. Sources were T cells, B-cell-depleted T cells, or PBMCs; the material itself was cDNA or gDNA.

In the study's own analysis: Reference gene primers were amplified, and this amplification served to estimate nucleated cell counts. Generated by immunoSEQ multiplex PCR, the TCRdb table keeps only in-frame clones and is missing some. That table is the source of V, J and clone size, and D and trimming were worked out from the DNA. The sample consists of some 220,000 clones, 75% to 85% of them appearing once. The CDR3 consists of 15 residues. Germline CDR1 reads SGHVS; CDR2 reads FNYEAQ. With V trimmed by 1 base and J by 1 base, 3 bases remained unmatched. Specimen: peripheral blood. The receptor's source is a human donor in a cohort sampled during active COVID-19. The gene calls are TRBV7-6 and TRBJ2-7; 8 bases match TRBD1. Here the CDR3 reads CASSLDRQGSYEQYF. In nucleotides, the CDR3 is TGTGCCAGCAGCTTAGACCGACAGGGGTCCTACGAGCAGTACTTC.